This T cell receptor (beta chain) was recovered during a study of beta chain features in type 1 diabetes. The V and J ends lost 4 bases and 4 bases, in that order; junction bases with no gene match: 10. The CDR3 is 16 amino acids. In germline, CDR1 is SGHRS, CDR2 YFSETQ. The entirety of the isolated RNA underwent reverse transcription, so expressed TCRB transcripts were sequenced. Profiling relied on immunoSEQ multiplex PCR, and the TCRdb table lists in-frame clones only, not all of them. The sample holds roughly 180,000 clones, approximately 13% seen once. This TCR was sampled from a woman between 18 and 29 years old in good health. The sequencing sample was made of central memory CD4+ T cells from blood. The V call is TRBV5-1, the J call TRBJ2-1; TRBD2 agrees at 8 bases. The CDR3 is CASSQSGAGEYNEQFF. CDR3 DNA sequence: TGCGCCAGCAGCCAGTCCGGAGCGGGGGAATACAATGAGCAGTTCTTC.